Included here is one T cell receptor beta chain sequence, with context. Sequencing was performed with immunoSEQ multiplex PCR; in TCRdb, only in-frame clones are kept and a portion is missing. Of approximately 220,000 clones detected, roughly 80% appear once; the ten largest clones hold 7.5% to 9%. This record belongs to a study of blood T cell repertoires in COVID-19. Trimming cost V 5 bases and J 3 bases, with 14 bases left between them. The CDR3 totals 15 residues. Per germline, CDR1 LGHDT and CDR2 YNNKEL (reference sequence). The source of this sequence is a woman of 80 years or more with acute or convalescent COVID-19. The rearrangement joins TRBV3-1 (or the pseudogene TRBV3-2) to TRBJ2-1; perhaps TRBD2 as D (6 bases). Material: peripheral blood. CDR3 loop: CASSGLRVGYNEQFF. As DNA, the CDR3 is TGTGCCAGCAGCGGACTACGAGTTGGCTACAATGAGCAGTTCTTC.